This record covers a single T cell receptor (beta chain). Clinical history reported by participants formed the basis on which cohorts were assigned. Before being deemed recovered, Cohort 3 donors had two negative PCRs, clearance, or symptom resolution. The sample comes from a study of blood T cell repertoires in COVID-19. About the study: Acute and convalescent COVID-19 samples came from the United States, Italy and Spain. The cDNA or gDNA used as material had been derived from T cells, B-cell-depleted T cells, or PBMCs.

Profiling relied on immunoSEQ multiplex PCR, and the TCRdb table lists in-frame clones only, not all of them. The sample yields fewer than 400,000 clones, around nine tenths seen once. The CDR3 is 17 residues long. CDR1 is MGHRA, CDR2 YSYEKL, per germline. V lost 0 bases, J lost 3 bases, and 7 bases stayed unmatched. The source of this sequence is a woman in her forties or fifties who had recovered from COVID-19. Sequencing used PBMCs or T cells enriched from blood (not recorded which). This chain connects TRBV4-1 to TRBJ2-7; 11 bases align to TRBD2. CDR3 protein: CASSQDALAGGLYEQYF. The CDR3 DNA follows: TGCGCCAGCAGCCAAGATGCGCTAGCGGGGGGCCTCTACGAGCAGTACTTC.